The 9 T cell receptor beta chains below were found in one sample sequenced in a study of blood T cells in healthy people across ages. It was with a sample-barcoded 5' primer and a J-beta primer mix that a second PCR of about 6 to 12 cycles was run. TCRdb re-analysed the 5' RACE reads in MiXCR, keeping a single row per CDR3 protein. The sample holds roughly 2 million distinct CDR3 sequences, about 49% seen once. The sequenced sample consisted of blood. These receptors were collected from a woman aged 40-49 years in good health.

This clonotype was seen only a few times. The CDR3 here is CSVVTGGSMSTDTQYF. The CDR3 DNA follows: TGCAGCGTTGTGACGGGGGGTTCGATGAGCACAGATACGCAGTATTTT. The chain carries TRBV29-1 and TRBJ2-3; TRBD2 aligns across 7 bases. With V trimmed by 4 bases and J by 0 bases, 10 bases remained unmatched. This CDR3 has 16 amino acids. Germline V gene data show CDR1 as SQVTM and CDR2 as ANQGSEA.

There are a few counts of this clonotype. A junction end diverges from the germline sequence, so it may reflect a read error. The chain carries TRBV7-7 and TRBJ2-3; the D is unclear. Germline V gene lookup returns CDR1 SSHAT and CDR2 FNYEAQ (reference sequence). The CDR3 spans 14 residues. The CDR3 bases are TGTGCTAGCAGCCCCACCCGGGGCACAGATACGCAGTATTTT. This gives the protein CASSPTRGTDTQYF.

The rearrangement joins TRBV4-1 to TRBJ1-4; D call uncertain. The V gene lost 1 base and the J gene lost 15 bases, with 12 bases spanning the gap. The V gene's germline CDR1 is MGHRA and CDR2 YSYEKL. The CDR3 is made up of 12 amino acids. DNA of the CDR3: TGCGCCAGCAGCCAAGTGCCGGGCTATTTGTTTTTT. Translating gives CASSQVPGYLFF.

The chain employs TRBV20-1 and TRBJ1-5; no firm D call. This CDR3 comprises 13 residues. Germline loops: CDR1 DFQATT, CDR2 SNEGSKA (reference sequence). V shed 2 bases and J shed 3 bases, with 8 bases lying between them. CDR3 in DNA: TGCAGTGCTAGAATCGGCTACAATCAGCCCCAGCATTTT. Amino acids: CSARIGYNQPQHF.

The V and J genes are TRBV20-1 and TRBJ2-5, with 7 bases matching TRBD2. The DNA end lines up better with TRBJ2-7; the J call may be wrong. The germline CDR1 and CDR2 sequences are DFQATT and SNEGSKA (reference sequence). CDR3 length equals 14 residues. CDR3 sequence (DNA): TGCAGTGCTAGCAAGGGAGGGCTTGCTCGCGAGCAGTACTTC. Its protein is CSASKGGLAREQYF.

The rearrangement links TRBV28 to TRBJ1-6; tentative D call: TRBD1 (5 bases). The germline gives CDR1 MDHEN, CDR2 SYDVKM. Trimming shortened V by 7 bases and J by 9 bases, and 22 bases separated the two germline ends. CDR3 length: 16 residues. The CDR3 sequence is CASTLKLRGTGSPLHF. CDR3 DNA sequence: TGTGCCAGCACCCTCAAGCTAAGGGGAACGGGTTCACCCCTCCACTTT.

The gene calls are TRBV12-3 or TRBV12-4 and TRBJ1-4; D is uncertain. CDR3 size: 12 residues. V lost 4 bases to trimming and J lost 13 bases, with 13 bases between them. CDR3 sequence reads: CASSSIGRALFF. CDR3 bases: TGTGCCAGCAGTTCTATAGGGCGGGCACTGTTTTTT.

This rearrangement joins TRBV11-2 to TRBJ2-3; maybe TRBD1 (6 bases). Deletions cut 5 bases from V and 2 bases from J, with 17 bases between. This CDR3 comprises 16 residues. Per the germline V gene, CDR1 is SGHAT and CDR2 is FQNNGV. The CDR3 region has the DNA TGTGCCAGCAGCCAAACGTCGACAGGTGCCACAGATACGCAGTATTTT. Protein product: CASSQTSTGATDTQYF.

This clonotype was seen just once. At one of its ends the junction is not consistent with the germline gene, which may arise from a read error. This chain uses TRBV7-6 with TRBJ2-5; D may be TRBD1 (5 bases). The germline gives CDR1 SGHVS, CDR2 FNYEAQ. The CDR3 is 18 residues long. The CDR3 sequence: CVSSLVGHLTSNQETQYF. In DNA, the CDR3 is TGTGTCAGCAGCTTAGTAGGACATCTTACGAGCAACCAAGAGACCCAGTACTTC.